Each of the 5 T cell receptor beta chains below was sequenced from the same sample in a study of blood T cell repertoires in COVID-19 (TCRdb year 2020). Libraries were constructed by the immunoSEQ multiplex PCR assay. TCRdb re-hosts the immuneACCESS table, in-frame sequences only. Its copies lack some clones; in the studies checked, an unresolved V gene accounts for under half of them, and the cause for the rest is not known. Counted in this sample were about 300,000 clones; 85% of them appeared once. The top ten constitute 2.5% to 3% of the sample. Sequenced material: PBMCs or T cells enriched from blood (not recorded which). These receptors originate from a woman aged 45-65 years who had recovered from COVID-19.

Remarks on this clone: At one end the junction does not follow the germline gene, possibly because of a read error. The chain is built from TRBV4-2 and TRBJ2-2, with TRBD2 matching over 9 bases. The CDR3 length is 16 residues. Per germline, CDR1 LGHNA and CDR2 YNFKEQ. In nucleotides, the CDR3 is TGTGCCAGCAGTCAAGGACGACTAGCGGTTACCGGGGAGCTGTTTTTT. Translated: CASSQGRLAVTGELFF.

The V call is TRBV4-2, the J call TRBJ2-1; the match to TRBD2 covers 14 bases. Per the germline V gene, CDR1 is LGHNA and CDR2 is YNFKEQ. CDR3 length equals 18 residues. Unmatched junction bases numbered 6, after V lost 1 base and J lost 4 bases. CDR3 region: CASSQGTSGRPLYNEQFF. The CDR3 coding sequence is TGTGCCAGCAGCCAAGGGACTAGCGGGAGGCCATTATACAATGAGCAGTTCTTC.

The rearrangement links TRBV18 to TRBJ1-1; tentative D call: TRBD1 (5 bases). Germline CDR1 is KGHSH and CDR2 is LQKENI. This CDR3 comprises 15 residues. The V gene lost 3 bases and the J gene lost 2 bases, with 13 bases spanning the gap. CDR3 nucleotides: TGTGCCAGCTCACCTAGTGACAGACCTAACACTGAAGCTTTCTTT. Translation: CASSPSDRPNTEAFF. The whole variable domain, remainder taken from reference TRBV18 and TRBJ1-1, is NAGVMQNPRHLVRRRGQEARLRCSPMKGHSHVYWYRQLPEEGLKFMVYLQKENIIDESGMPKERFSAEFPKEGPSILRIQQVVRGDSAAYFCASSPSDRPNTEAFFGQGTRLTVV.

The V call is TRBV4-1, the J call TRBJ1-6; 11 bases fit TRBD1. The CDR3 runs 15 residues. The trim removed 1 base at V and 9 bases at J, leaving 2 bases unmatched. Germline assignment: CDR1 MGHRA and CDR2 YSYEKL. CDR3 residues: CASSQGGTGGSPLHF. The CDR3, as DNA: TGCGCCAGCAGCCAAGGCGGGACAGGGGGTTCACCCCTCCACTTT.

This clone was observed a handful of times. The chain links TRBV9 to TRBJ2-7, with D uncertain. The CDR3 covers 11 residues. Germline V gene data show CDR1 as SGDLS and CDR2 as YYNGEE. The V end lost 3 bases, the J end lost 3 bases, and 4 bases lay between the germline ends. The CDR3 DNA is TGTGCCAGCAGCGCCCGCTACGAGCAGTACTTC. Protein: CASSARYEQYF.